A single sample gave rise to the 9 T cell receptor beta chains below, sequenced in a study of response to subunit inactivated influenza vaccine. TCRdb re-derived calls from the RT-PCR reads in MiXCR, one entry per CDR3 protein. The data contain more than 500,000 distinct CDR3 sequences, about 11% of them singletons. The same sample was also studied in work on T cells expressing NK-cell markers. As that study records: A 5'RACE template switching approach incorporating UMIs was used to make TCR beta cDNA.

The specimen comprised PBMCs from blood, sampled on the day of vaccination. The receptor source for this set is a middle-aged man who received an inactivated influenza vaccine.

This clonotype was counted between two and nine times. V and J are TRBV6-5 and TRBJ1-4; a possible D gene is TRBD1 (5 bases). In germline, CDR1 is MNHEY, CDR2 SVGAGI. The CDR3 consists of 15 residues. The ends were cut back, 2 bases at V and 3 bases at J, with 10 bases in the middle. The CDR3, as DNA: TGTGCCAGCAGTTACACCAGGGCCCCTAATGAAAAACTGTTTTTT. Protein: CASSYTRAPNEKLFF.

The chain recombines TRBV28 with TRBJ2-5, with 10 positions matching TRBD2. Germline V lookup: CDR1 MDHEN, CDR2 SYDVKM. V lost 7 bases, J lost 0 bases, and 23 bases stayed unmatched. The CDR3 totals 21 residues. CDR3 sequence: CASTLWVGEREGLFNQETQYF. The DNA of the CDR3 is TGTGCCAGCACCCTTTGGGTAGGGGAGCGGGAGGGCCTCTTTAACCAAGAGACCCAGTACTTC.

This clonotype has a handful of counts. This chain joins TRBV6-5 and TRBJ1-1; D uncertain. The ends were cut back, 6 bases at V and 0 bases at J, with 14 bases in the middle. The CDR3 contains 15 residues. Looked up from germline, CDR1 is MNHEY and CDR2 is SVGAGI. As DNA, the CDR3 is TGTGCCAGCAGCTACCTGGGGAGCATGAACACTGAAGCTTTCTTT. Protein product: CASSYLGSMNTEAFF.

V is TRBV5-1 and J is TRBJ2-1; 9 bases match TRBD2. Germline V gene sequence: CDR1 SGHRS, CDR2 YFSETQ. With V trimmed by 3 bases and J by 3 bases, 7 bases remained unmatched. The CDR3 contains 16 residues. The CDR3 nucleotides read TGCGCCAGCAGCTCCCCAGAGCGGGGGGACTACAATGAGCAGTTCTTC. It codes for CASSSPERGDYNEQFF.

The chain recombines TRBV20-1 with TRBJ2-7; unclear D gene. Trimming stripped 0 bases from V and 2 bases from J, with 8 bases between. The CDR3 sequence is 13 residues long. CDR1 is DFQATT, CDR2 SNEGSKA, per germline (reference sequence). As DNA, the CDR3 is TGCAGTGCTAGAGATGGTATGACCTACGAGCAGTACTTC. It encodes CSARDGMTYEQYF.

This chain uses TRBV10-3 with TRBJ2-7; maybe TRBD2 (5 bases). The CDR3 sequence is 13 residues long. V gave up 6 bases and J gave up 5 bases, with 14 bases separating them. Per germline, CDR1 ENHRY and CDR2 SYGVKD. The CDR3 DNA reads as TGTGCCATCAGCCTTACTAGTTTCCACGAGCAGTACTTC. Amino acids: CAISLTSFHEQYF.

This clonotype was seen a handful of times. The rearrangement uses TRBV7-2 and TRBJ2-7; TRBD2 aligns across 7 bases. There are 17 residues in the CDR3. V gave up 4 bases and J gave up 2 bases; unmatched junction bases: 14. Germline V gives CDR1 SGHTA, CDR2 FQGNSA. Here the CDR3 reads CASSSPSGGGPAYEQYF. The CDR3, as DNA: TGTGCCAGCAGCTCCCCATCGGGGGGAGGGCCAGCCTACGAGCAGTACTTC.

This clonotype came up a few times. The chain joins TRBV25-1 to TRBJ1-4; D is perhaps TRBD1 (5 bases). Trimming removed 2 bases at V and 9 bases at J, with 13 bases between. The CDR3 spans 14 residues. CDR1 is MGHDK, CDR2 SYGVNS, per germline. The CDR3 DNA follows: TGTGCCAGCAGTGAAAATTGGGCAGGGAAAAAACTGTTTTTT. It yields the protein CASSENWAGKKLFF.

This clonotype was seen a few times. The chain employs TRBV5-1 and TRBJ2-1; D assignment may be TRBD1 or TRBD2 (5 bases each). CDR1 SGHRS and CDR2 YFSETQ come from the germline V gene. The CDR3 extends over 15 amino acids. Trimming stripped 1 base from V and 3 bases from J, with 11 bases between. CDR3 DNA sequence: TGCGCCAGCAGCTTGTCGAGGGGTAACTACAATGAGCAGTTCTTC. Encoded protein: CASSLSRGNYNEQFF.